This TCR beta chain was retrieved from a study of control samples from healthy donors and cancer patients. The V gene's germline CDR1 is LGHDT and CDR2 YNNKEL (reference sequence). The CDR3 has 15 residues. Regarding this clone: A junction boundary mismatches the germline segment, possibly from a read error.

Produced via immunoSEQ multiplex PCR; TCRdb's table is partial and in-frame only. The sample carries about 96,000 clones, more than 80% recorded once. The clonotype comes from a man aged 18-30 years in good health. The sequenced sample consisted of blood. This chain uses TRBV3-1 (or the pseudogene TRBV3-2) with TRBJ1-1; D may be TRBD1 (6 bases). CDR3 amino acids: CVSSQSGTRNTEAFF. The DNA for the CDR3 is TGTGTCAGCAGCCAATCCGGGACACGGAACACTGAAGCTTTCTTT.